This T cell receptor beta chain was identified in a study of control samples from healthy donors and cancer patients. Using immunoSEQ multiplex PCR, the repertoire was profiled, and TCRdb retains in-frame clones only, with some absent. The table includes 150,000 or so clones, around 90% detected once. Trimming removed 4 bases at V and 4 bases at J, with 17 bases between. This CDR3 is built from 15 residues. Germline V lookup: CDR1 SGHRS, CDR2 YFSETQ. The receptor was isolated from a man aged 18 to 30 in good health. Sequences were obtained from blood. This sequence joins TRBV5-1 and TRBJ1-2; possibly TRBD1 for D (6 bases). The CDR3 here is CASSAGTRGSYGYTF. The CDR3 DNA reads TGCGCCAGCAGCGCCGGGACACGAGGGAGCTATGGCTACACCTTC. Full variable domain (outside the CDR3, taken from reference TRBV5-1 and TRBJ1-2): KAGVTQTPRYLIKTRGQQVTLSCSPISGHRSVSWYQQTPGQGLQFLFEYFSETQRNKGNFPGRFSGRQFSNSRSEMNVSTLELGDSALYLCASSAGTRGSYGYTFGSGTRLTVV.